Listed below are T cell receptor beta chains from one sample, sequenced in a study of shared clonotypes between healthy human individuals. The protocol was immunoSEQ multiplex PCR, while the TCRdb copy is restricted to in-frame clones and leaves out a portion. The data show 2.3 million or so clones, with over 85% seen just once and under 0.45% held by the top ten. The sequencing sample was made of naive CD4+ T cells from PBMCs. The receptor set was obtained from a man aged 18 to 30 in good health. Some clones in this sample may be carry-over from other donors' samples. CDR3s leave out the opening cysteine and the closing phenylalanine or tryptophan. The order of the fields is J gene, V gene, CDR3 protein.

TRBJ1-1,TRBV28,ASTENTEAF
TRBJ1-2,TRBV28,ASSPPTQHVNYGYT
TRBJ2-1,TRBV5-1,ASSPPSGGGEF
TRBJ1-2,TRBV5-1,ASSSNNLDRGYT
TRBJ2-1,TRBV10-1,ASSESPTSNTYNEQF
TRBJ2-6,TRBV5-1,ASSLFGSGANVLT
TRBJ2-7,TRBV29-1,SARDYGYEQY
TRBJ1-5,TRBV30,AWSVNSGPNQPQH
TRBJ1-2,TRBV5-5,ASSLVPGVAGYT
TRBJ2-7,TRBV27,ASSEGLYRAEQY
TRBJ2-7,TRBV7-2,ASSLEYAREQY
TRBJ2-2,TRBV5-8,ASSSFKSQAALTGELF
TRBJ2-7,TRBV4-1,ASSQEGTPLYEQY
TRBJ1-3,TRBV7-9,ASSLSWDLENTIY
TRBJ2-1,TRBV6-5,ASTYLAGASNEQF
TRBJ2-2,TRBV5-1,ASSLQGTGELF
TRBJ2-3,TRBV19,ASSSRAHTDTQY
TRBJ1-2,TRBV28,ASRPTGQLNYGYT
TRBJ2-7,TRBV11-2,ASSLYGFPWGEQY
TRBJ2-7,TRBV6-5,ASSRIFYEQY
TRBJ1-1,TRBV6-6,ASEQAQNTEAF
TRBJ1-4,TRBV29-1,SVRTVGDEKLF
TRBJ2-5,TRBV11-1,ASSLRLAGAETQY
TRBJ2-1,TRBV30,AWRLAGGGEQF
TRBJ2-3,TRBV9,ASSSRTSGSADTQY
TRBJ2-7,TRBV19,ASSEASTTYEQY
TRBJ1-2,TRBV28,ASSYRANYGYT
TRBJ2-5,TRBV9,ASSPGTSETQEQY